This T cell receptor (beta chain) stems from a study of blood T cells in healthy people across ages. Trimming took off 7 bases at V and 0 bases at J, with 10 bases between the two ends. This CDR3 spans 13 amino acids. Germline loops: CDR1 SQVTM, CDR2 ANQGSEA. A second PCR of roughly 7 to 11 cycles used a sample-barcoded 5' primer and a J-beta primer mix. TCRdb re-analysed the 5' RACE reads in MiXCR, keeping a single row per CDR3 protein. Counted here are around 500,000 distinct CDR3 sequences, under 55% occurring once; the ten biggest clones make up just under 25%. This clonotype came up a few times. The sequencing input was blood. V and J are TRBV29-1 and TRBJ2-1; no clear D gene. The TCR originated in a man older than 75 in good health. As DNA, the CDR3 is TGCAGCGCCCCCCGGAACTCCTACAATGAGCAGTTCTTC. Its protein is CSAPRNSYNEQFF.